These 26 T cell receptor beta chains were all obtained from the same sample, sequenced in a study of blood T cell repertoires in COVID-19. Produced via immunoSEQ multiplex PCR; TCRdb's table is partial and in-frame only. The table lists approximately 200,000 clones, 65% to 90% of them singletons. Material: peripheral blood. The receptors shown here come from a human donor in a cohort sampled during active COVID-19.

The chain joins TRBV28 to TRBJ2-7; D possibly corresponds to TRBD2 (5 bases). The CDR3 is made up of 13 amino acids. CDR1 MDHEN and CDR2 SYDVKM come from the germline V gene. V dropped 7 bases and J dropped 0 bases, with 10 bases sitting between them. In DNA form, the CDR3 reads TGTGCCAGCACGACGGGGAGCTCCTACGAGCAGTACTTC. Translating gives CASTTGSSYEQYF.

This rearrangement joins TRBV2 to TRBJ2-7, with D perhaps matching TRBD2 (5 bases). CDR1 and CDR2 (germline): SNHLY, FYNNEI. The CDR3 totals 13 residues. V lost 4 bases and J 5 bases, leaving 12 bases between the germline ends. The CDR3 DNA reads as TGTGCCAGCAGTGCCTGGCTCGGGGACGAGCAGTACTTC. Protein sequence: CASSAWLGDEQYF.

The V gene is TRBV24-1, the J gene TRBJ2-6; the match to TRBD1 covers 8 bases. The germline V gene encodes CDR1 KGHDR and CDR2 SFDVKD. The CDR3 is 19 residues long. The V gene end was trimmed by 5 bases and the J gene end by 0 bases; junction bases not matched to a gene: 11. In DNA form, the CDR3 reads TGTGCCACCAGTGCCCGACCCGGACAGGGACTCTCTGGGGCCAACGTCCTGACTTTC. This gives the protein CATSARPGQGLSGANVLTF.

The V gene is TRBV5-4, the J gene TRBJ2-6; D unclear. The V end lost 0 bases, the J end lost 4 bases, and 17 bases lay between the germline ends. CDR1 and CDR2 (germline): SGHNT, YYREEE (reference sequence). The CDR3 sequence is 18 residues long. The CDR3 bases are TGTGCCAGCAGCTTGGCAGCCTTAGACATTTCGGGGGCCAACGTCCTGACTTTC. Translating gives CASSLAALDISGANVLTF.

The chain joins TRBV30 to TRBJ2-7; 10 bases map to TRBD1. CDR3 length: 13 residues. CDR1 GTSNPN and CDR2 SVGIG come from the germline V gene (reference sequence). V was clipped by 5 bases and J by 4 bases; unmatched bases: 5. The DNA for the CDR3 is TGTGCCTGGGCCTGGGACAGGGGTTACGAGCAGTACTTC. Its protein is CAWAWDRGYEQYF.

The gene calls are TRBV30 and TRBJ1-5; 7 bases are a match to TRBD1. CDR1 and CDR2 (germline): GTSNPN, SVGIG (reference sequence). Trimming cost V 2 bases and J 0 bases; bases outside gene matches: 10. This CDR3 is built from 17 residues. The CDR3 loop is CAWSPEEGGYSNQPQHF. CDR3 DNA: TGTGCCTGGAGTCCCGAGGAAGGGGGCTATAGCAATCAGCCCCAGCATTTT.

V and J are TRBV6-2 or TRBV6-3 and TRBJ1-2; unclear D gene. V was cut by 2 bases and J by 7 bases, with 11 bases left in between. CDR1 and CDR2 (germline): MNHEY, SVGEGT. The CDR3 length is 13 residues. The CDR3 coding sequence is TGTGCCAGCAGTTACGGTCCCGCAGGTGGCTACACCTTC. The encoded protein is CASSYGPAGGYTF.

The CDR3 DNA follows: TGCGCCAGCAGCCCCCGGGATGGCTACAATGAGCAGTTCTTC. This codes for CASSPRDGYNEQFF. The V call is TRBV5-1, the J call TRBJ2-1, with a possible D match to TRBD2 (5 bases). With 4 bases removed from V and 3 bases from J, the gap between germline ends came to 11 bases. The length of the CDR3 is 14 residues. The germline CDR1 and CDR2 sequences are SGHRS and YFSETQ. Full variable domain (missing parts from reference TRBV5-1 and TRBJ2-1): KAGVTQTPRYLIKTRGQQVTLSCSPISGHRSVSWYQQTPGQGLQFLFEYFSETQRNKGNFPGRFSGRQFSNSRSEMNVSTLELGDSALYLCASSPRDGYNEQFFGPGTRLTVL.

The chain combines TRBV10-3 with TRBJ2-7; 9 nucleotides agree with TRBD2. V trimming: 5 bases; J trimming: 3 bases; junction bases outside the gene matches: 5. The CDR3 consists of 14 residues. CDR1 and CDR2 (germline): ENHRY, SYGVKD. This chain's CDR3 is CAISHLAGNYEQYF. The CDR3, as DNA: TGTGCCATCAGTCATCTAGCGGGAAACTACGAGCAGTACTTC.

V gene TRBV15 combines with J gene TRBJ1-2; TRBD1 is a possible D gene (6 bases). Germline CDR1 and CDR2: LNHNV and YYDKDF (reference sequence). With 9 bases removed from V and 5 bases from J, the gap between germline ends came to 16 bases. CDR3 size: 13 residues. CDR3 DNA sequence: TGTGCCACAGAGAGGGGGGGCTGGTATGGCTACACCTTC. It translates to CATERGGWYGYTF. The full variable domain, in which reference TRBV15 and TRBJ1-2 provide the parts outside the CDR3, is DAMVIQNPRYQVTQFGKPVTLSCSQTLNHNVMYWYQQKSSQAPKLLFHYYDKDFNNEADTPDNFQSRRPNTSFCFLDIRSPGLGDTAMYLCATERGGWYGYTFGSGTRLTVV.

The count of this clone is one. This chain connects TRBV6-2 or TRBV6-3 to TRBJ1-5, with D tentatively TRBD1 (5 bases). The germline V gene has CDR1 MNHEY and CDR2 SVGEGT. Trimming stripped 6 bases from V and 0 bases from J, with 18 bases between. This CDR3 has 17 residues. CDR3 loop: CASSHMMTVSSNQPQHF. CDR3 in DNA: TGTGCCAGCAGCCACATGATGACAGTTTCTAGCAATCAGCCCCAGCATTTT.

The DNA of the CDR3 is TGTGCCAGCAGTTACTTCGGACTAAGGTCCGACGAGCAGTACTTC. Translating gives CASSYFGLRSDEQYF. The V gene is TRBV6-5, the J gene TRBJ2-7; D possibly corresponds to TRBD2 (6 bases). Germline lookup yields CDR1 MNHEY and CDR2 SVGAGI. V was clipped by 1 base and J by 5 bases, with 15 bases between them. This CDR3 contains 15 residues.

V is TRBV7-2 and J is TRBJ2-7; 10 nucleotides agree with TRBD1. V trimming: 2 bases; J trimming: 3 bases; junction bases outside the gene matches: 4. CDR3 length: 15 residues. The V gene's germline CDR1 is SGHTA and CDR2 FQGNSA. CDR3: CASSLTGTGVYEQYF. CDR3 DNA: TGTGCCAGCAGCTTAACCGGGACAGGGGTCTACGAGCAGTACTTC.

The V and J genes are TRBV18 and TRBJ2-3; 7 nucleotides match TRBD2. The V segment lost 3 bases and the J segment 5 bases; nucleotides outside the gene matches: 14. Germline CDR1 KGHSH, CDR2 LQKENI. The CDR3 runs 17 residues. CDR3 amino acids: CASSPFSGSGNRDTQYF. CDR3 nucleotides: TGTGCCAGCTCACCCTTTTCAGGGAGCGGGAACCGAGATACGCAGTATTTT.

This clone turned up a few times. The CDR3 bases are TGTGCCAGCAACCTACAGGGTTACGAGCAGTACTTC. Translation gives CASNLQGYEQYF. This chain connects TRBV7-9 to TRBJ2-7; D may be TRBD1 (6 bases). Germline V gives CDR1 SEHNR, CDR2 FQNEAQ (reference sequence). The CDR3 runs to 12 residues. V was pared by 7 bases and J by 4 bases, with 11 bases between. Filled out from reference TRBV7-9 and TRBJ2-7, the complete variable domain reads DTGVSQNPRHKITKRGQNVTFRCDPISEHNRLYWYRQTLGQGPEFLTYFQNEAQLEKSRLLSDRFSAERPKGSFSTLEIQRTEQGDSAMYLCASNLQGYEQYFGPGTRLTVT.

V gene TRBV25-1 combines with J gene TRBJ2-4, with D perhaps TRBD1 (6 bases). V dropped 3 bases and J dropped 0 bases, with 9 bases sitting between them. The CDR3 totals 15 residues. CDR1 and CDR2 (germline): MGHDK, SYGVNS. CDR3 sequence: CASSESGVAKNIQYF. DNA for the CDR3: TGTGCCAGCAGTGAGTCAGGGGTAGCCAAAAACATTCAGTACTTC.

The DNA of the CDR3 is TGCGCCAGCAGCCAAGATGAGGCGGGGACCTACGAGCAGTACTTC. Amino acids: CASSQDEAGTYEQYF. J is TRBJ2-7 and V is TRBV4-3; tentative D call: TRBD2 (6 bases). The CDR3 extends over 15 amino acids. CDR1 is LGHNA, CDR2 YSLEER, per germline. V was cut by 0 bases and J by 2 bases, with 11 bases left in between.

This chain links TRBV18 with TRBJ2-2, with 10 nucleotides matching TRBD2. The CDR3 is made up of 17 amino acids. The V and J ends lost 3 bases and 3 bases, in that order; junction bases with no gene match: 7. The germline gives CDR1 KGHSH, CDR2 LQKENI. CDR3 DNA: TGTGCCAGCTCACCTTGGACTAGCGGCATAGACACCGGGGAGCTGTTTTTT. Amino acid sequence: CASSPWTSGIDTGELFF.

V is TRBV28 and J is TRBJ2-2; D unclear. Germline V gives CDR1 MDHEN, CDR2 SYDVKM. V lost 3 bases, J lost 0 bases, and 17 bases lay in between. This CDR3 contains 18 residues. CDR3 sequence reads: CASSLTSGSFANTGELFF. Here the CDR3 DNA reads TGTGCCAGCAGTTTGACTTCCGGAAGTTTTGCGAACACCGGGGAGCTGTTTTTT.

V is TRBV6-5 and J is TRBJ1-6; 7 bases map to TRBD1. The trim removed 6 bases at V and 6 bases at J, leaving 5 bases unmatched. The CDR3 consists of 14 residues. Germline-derived CDR1 and CDR2 are MNHEY and SVGAGI. The CDR3 coding sequence is TGTGCCAGCAGGACAGGGATAGGTAATTCACCCCTCCACTTT. This gives the protein CASRTGIGNSPLHF.

The chain carries TRBV5-6 and TRBJ2-7; the match to TRBD2 covers 7 bases. The CDR3 loop spans 15 amino acids. Germline V gives CDR1 SGHDT, CDR2 YYEEEE. V lost 3 bases, J lost 4 bases, and 10 bases stayed unmatched. The CDR3 DNA reads TGTGCCAGCAGCTGGGGGAGGCTAGCGGCTTACGAGCAGTACTTC. This codes for CASSWGRLAAYEQYF.

This clone was observed a few times. The V gene is TRBV28, the J gene TRBJ1-6, with 8 nucleotides matching TRBD1. The CDR3 is 14 residues long. CDR1 and CDR2 from the germline V gene are MDHEN and SYDVKM. The trim removed 5 bases at V and 9 bases at J, leaving 6 bases unmatched. The chain's CDR3 is CASSTTGVSSPLHF. The CDR3 DNA is TGTGCCAGCAGTACGACAGGGGTGAGTTCACCCCTCCACTTT. The full variable domain, rest sourced from reference TRBV28 and TRBJ1-6, is DVKVTQSSRYLVKRTGEKVFLECVQDMDHENMFWYRQDPGLGLRLIYFSYDVKMKEKGDIPEGYSVSREKKERFSLILESASTNQTSMYLCASSTTGVSSPLHFGNGTRLTVT.

V gene TRBV18 combines with J gene TRBJ2-5; TRBD2 is a possible D gene (5 bases). CDR3 size: 17 residues. Trimming cost V 6 bases and J 5 bases, with 25 bases left between them. Germline CDR1 KGHSH, CDR2 LQKENI. In DNA form, the CDR3 reads TGTGCCAGCTCTCCTAAGCCTTCCACTAGGCAGGCGGAGACCCAGTACTTC. It encodes CASSPKPSTRQAETQYF.

V and J are TRBV7-6 and TRBJ2-1; the match to TRBD2 covers 12 bases. In germline, CDR1 is SGHVS, CDR2 FNYEAQ. Losses at the gene ends were 5 bases for V and 7 bases for J; bases not matched to a gene: 9. This CDR3 is 16 amino acids long. The CDR3 region is CASSVLTSGSRNEQFF. The DNA for the CDR3 is TGTGCCAGCAGCGTACTGACTAGCGGGAGTCGGAATGAGCAGTTCTTC.

The J gene is TRBJ1-6, the V gene TRBV7-3; D may be TRBD1 (5 bases). The CDR3 spans 14 residues. Deletions cut 3 bases from V and 8 bases from J, with 11 bases between. The germline CDR1 and CDR2 sequences are SGHTA and FQGTGA. In DNA form, the CDR3 reads TGTGCCAGCAGCTTCGGGACTGCCTATTCACCCCTCCACTTT. As protein: CASSFGTAYSPLHF.

The chain links TRBV7-2 to TRBJ1-6, with a tentative D call TRBD1 (5 bases). V lost 2 bases and J 11 bases, leaving 16 bases between the germline ends. Germline lookup yields CDR1 SGHTA and CDR2 FQGNSA. The CDR3 covers 15 residues. The CDR3 region is CASSLSRTGGAPLHF. In DNA form, the CDR3 reads TGTGCCAGCAGCTTATCCCGAACAGGCGGGGCACCCCTCCACTTT.